This TCR beta chain comes out of a study of shared clonotypes between healthy human individuals. Method: immunoSEQ multiplex PCR; TCRdb's copy keeps in-frame clones and lacks some. The sample consists of 1 million to 1.2 million clones, approximately 77% of them appearing once. Specimen: memory CD4+ T cells from PBMCs. Subset given: CD45RA-negative fraction. This clonotype was obtained from a man aged 18 to 35 in good health. Some clones in this sample may be carry-over from other donors' samples.

In DNA form, the CDR3 reads TGTGCCAGCACCCCTAGCGGGAGATACGGCACCGGGGAGCTGTTTTTT. Protein: CASTPSGRYGTGELFF. The chain employs TRBV28 and TRBJ2-2; 10 bases fit TRBD2. The V segment lost 7 bases and the J segment 4 bases; nucleotides outside the gene matches: 9. The CDR3 spans 16 residues. Germline assignment: CDR1 MDHEN and CDR2 SYDVKM. Combining the CDR3 with reference TRBV28 and TRBJ2-2 gives the whole variable domain DVKVTQSSRYLVKRTGEKVFLECVQDMDHENMFWYRQDPGLGLRLIYFSYDVKMKEKGDIPEGYSVSREKKERFSLILESASTNQTSMYLCASTPSGRYGTGELFFGEGSRLTVL.